A single sample gave rise to the 10 T cell receptor beta chains below, sequenced in a study of shared clonotypes between healthy human individuals. Naivety among CD8 cells was defined by CD45RO negativity and positive CCR7 selection, thereby excluding terminally differentiated effector memory CD45RA+ cells. The data were produced by immunoSEQ multiplex PCR, yet TCRdb's version contains in-frame clones alone and is incomplete. The sample has around 1.9 million clones, about 92% seen once. Material for sequencing was naive CD8+ T cells from PBMCs. Source of these receptors: a man aged 18 to 35 in good health. Some clones in this sample may be carry-over from other donors' samples.

The V call is TRBV19, the J call TRBJ2-5; 8 bases are shared with TRBD2. The junction had 12 bases not matched to a gene; V was cut back by 7 bases and J by 5 bases. The CDR3 consists of 15 residues. The germline V gene has CDR1 LNHDA and CDR2 SQIVND (reference sequence). The CDR3 nucleotides are TGTGCCAGTACCCCATCGGGACTAGATTCGGAGACCCAGTACTTC. It encodes CASTPSGLDSETQYF. Based on the CDR3 plus reference TRBV19 and TRBJ2-5, the full variable domain is DGGITQSPKYLFRKEGQNVTLSCEQNLNHDAMYWYRQDPGQGLRLIYYSQIVNDFQKGDIAEGYSVSREKKESFPLTVTSAQKNPTAFYLCASTPSGLDSETQYFGPGTRLLVL.

The gene calls are TRBV6-5 and TRBJ1-1; TRBD1 matches 7 bases. This CDR3 contains 14 residues. Losses at the gene ends were 4 bases for V and 4 bases for J; bases not matched to a gene: 6. Germline lookup yields CDR1 MNHEY and CDR2 SVGAGI. Here the CDR3 DNA reads TGTGCCAGCAGTTTACAGGGGATCAGCACTGAAGCTTTCTTT. Translated, it gives CASSLQGISTEAFF.

Comments on this clone: The sample has other DNA sequences that encode this CDR3 too. The chain recombines TRBV7-8 with TRBJ1-5; D remains ambiguous. Germline V gene data show CDR1 as SGHVS and CDR2 as FQNEAQ. Trimming removed 1 base from V and 0 bases from J, with 13 bases in between. The CDR3 is 17 amino acids. This CDR3 reads CASSLGRGRDSNQPQHF. CDR3 DNA sequence: TGTGCCAGCAGCTTAGGGCGGGGTAGGGATAGCAATCAGCCCCAGCATTTT.

V gene TRBV4-1 combines with J gene TRBJ2-7, with a tentative D call TRBD1 (7 bases). The CDR3 is 16 amino acids. V dropped 3 bases and J dropped 0 bases, with 15 bases sitting between them. CDR1 and CDR2 from the germline V gene are MGHRA and YSYEKL. The CDR3 DNA reads TGCGCCAGCAGCCAGGAGGGGGCCTTCAGCTCCTACGAGCAGTACTTC. Protein product: CASSQEGAFSSYEQYF.

The chain carries TRBV19 and TRBJ2-1; 10 nucleotides align to TRBD1. V gave up 4 bases and J gave up 7 bases; unmatched junction bases: 7. CDR1 LNHDA and CDR2 SQIVND come from the germline V gene (reference sequence). The length of the CDR3 is 15 residues. The CDR3 protein is CASSKDRGLMNEQFF. CDR3 DNA: TGTGCCAGTAGTAAAGACAGGGGGCTTATGAATGAGCAGTTCTTC.

The rearrangement joins TRBV27 to TRBJ2-1; possible D gene TRBD2, 6 bases. This CDR3 comprises 16 residues. Germline-derived CDR1 and CDR2 are MNHEY and SMNVEV (reference sequence). Trimming stripped 5 bases from V and 8 bases from J, with 22 bases between. The CDR3 loop reads CASSPIHRDSTYEQFF. As DNA, the CDR3 is TGTGCCAGCAGTCCGATCCACCGGGACTCGACCTATGAGCAGTTCTTC.

This chain connects TRBV4-3 to TRBJ2-2, with D unresolved. Germline loops: CDR1 LGHNA, CDR2 YSLEER. Trimming pared 0 bases from V and 7 bases from J, leaving 3 bases between. The length of the CDR3 is 12 residues. The CDR3 DNA is TGCGCCAGCAGCCAAGAAAACGGGGAGCTGTTTTTT. This translates into CASSQENGELFF.

V gene TRBV27 combines with J gene TRBJ2-7; 9 bases match TRBD1. The V gene end was trimmed by 5 bases and the J gene end by 2 bases; junction bases not matched to a gene: 4. The V gene's germline CDR1 is MNHEY and CDR2 SMNVEV (reference sequence). This CDR3 contains 14 residues. The chain's CDR3 is CASSRDREAYEQYF. The CDR3 bases are TGTGCCAGCAGTCGGGACAGGGAAGCCTACGAGCAGTACTTC.

The chain has TRBV5-4 and TRBJ2-7; 13 bases fit TRBD2. Germline V lookup: CDR1 SGHNT, CDR2 YYREEE (reference sequence). The CDR3 has 16 amino acids. Trimming cost V 3 bases and J 6 bases; bases outside gene matches: 9. The CDR3 DNA reads TGTGCCAGCAGCTATAAAAGACTAGCGGGAGGATCCGAGCAGTACTTC. This gives the protein CASSYKRLAGGSEQYF. The variable domain in full, with the rest retrieved from reference TRBV5-4 and TRBJ2-7, is ETGVTQSPTHLIKTRGQQVTLRCSSQSGHNTVSWYQQALGQGPQFIFQYYREEENGRGNFPPRFSGLQFPNYSSELNVNALELDDSALYLCASSYKRLAGGSEQYFGPGTRLTVT.

A remark on this clone: Other DNA sequences within the sample encode an identical CDR3. The chain employs TRBV9 and TRBJ2-7, with no clear D. V lost 4 bases, J lost 4 bases, and 6 bases lay in between. The CDR3 contains 11 residues. Germline-derived CDR1 and CDR2 are SGDLS and YYNGEE. CDR3 sequence (DNA): TGTGCCAGCAGCTCGGGTTACGAGCAGTACTTC. This gives the protein CASSSGYEQYF. The full variable domain, completed using reference TRBV9 and TRBJ2-7, is DSGVTQTPKHLITATGQRVTLRCSPRSGDLSVYWYQQSLDQGLQFLIQYYNGEERAKGNILERFSAQQFPDLHSELNLSSLELGDSALYFCASSSGYEQYFGPGTRLTVT.